This paragraph covers one T cell receptor (beta chain) sequence. There are a few counts of this clonotype. This receptor's antigen is unknown. One base away there is no much larger clone; base qualities are not given. The source of the sample is a study of T-cell memory formation after mild COVID-19 (dated by TCRdb to the early 2020s). In terms of the full investigation: TCR sequence clusters from the two donors were largely donor specific. In a couple of donors, T-cell clones that expanded and contracted after mild COVID-19 were tracked by sequencing TCRalpha and TCRbeta repertoires over time. Two young, previously healthy adult volunteers made up the cohort, one male and one female.

For this chain, trimming is 3 bases at the V end and 2 bases at the J end, and the number of junction bases without a gene match is 14. According to the germline V gene, CDR1 reads MNHEY and CDR2 reads SVGEGT. Taken from cysteine to phenylalanine, the CDR3 has 20 residues. Only the CDR3 region is kept as DNA, spanning 60 bases read in frame from base 1. Sequencing relied on an Illumina NovaSeq 6000. cDNA libraries for TCRalpha and TCRbeta were prepared by 5'RACE using constant-segment primers, with sample barcodes and unique molecular identifiers added. RNA was extracted from every sample with Trizol reagent. Library amplification was performed in two PCR steps, and a second sample barcode and Illumina TruSeq adapters were introduced in the second step. The libraries were sequenced on an Illumina NovaSeq using 2 x 150 bp paired-end reads. Processing in the source paper ran as follows. Reads were demultiplexed and collapsed into UMI-guided consensus sequences with migec v1.2.7. Using mixcr v2.1.11, UMI consensuses were aligned to TRA and TRB V and J templates and then assembled into clonotypes. A clonotype was counted as expanded or contracted only if both edgeR and NoisET called the change significant, with noise models trained on biological replicates. edgeR calls used a false discovery rate-adjusted p below 0.01 and a log2 fold-change threshold of 1. PCA with hierarchical clustering of max-normalized trajectories of the 1000 most abundant clonotypes was used as exploratory dynamics analysis. Separately sequenced CD4+ and CD8+ repertoires were used to assign the CD4 or CD8 phenotype of responding clones. Using fastp trimming at Q25 and MiXCR clonotype assembly, TCRdb reanalyzed the public sequencing data and kept in-frame beta chains. Rows are combined by CDR3 protein, so each entry shows the most common genes and DNA. These V and J calls rely on TCRdb rather than the paper's analysis. The sample contains around 200,000 distinct CDR3 sequences, 25% to 35% of them found a single time. The ten biggest clones cover roughly 10% of the sample.

PBMCs were isolated by Ficoll-Paque density gradient centrifugation. Results the study describes overall, beyond this receptor: Some responding clones were found in pre-infection memory, which suggests that pre-existing cross-reactive memory T cells took part in the SARS-CoV-2 response. Contracting CD4+ clones were found mainly in CM and EM memory subsets, while CD8+ clones were enriched in EMRA. The study included only two mild cases, and larger cohorts that include severe cases with pre-infection samples were judged to be necessary. SARS-CoV-2 specificity of the second-wave clones peaking on day 37 was not confirmed. Clones contracting from day 15 to 85 had balanced CD4/CD8 phenotypes, while a second wave expanding from day 15 to 37 was biased towards CD4+.

The TCR originated in an adult woman who had mild COVID-19 (a few samples of this study predate the infection). The sample titles of this study are shuffled in the database, so cell type and time point are left out; the donor was told from shared clones. The sequenced material came from PBMCs or a T cell subset sorted from them (not recorded which). Here the chain combines TRBV6-2 or TRBV6-3 and TRBJ2-5; TRBD2 aligns with 14 central bases. The CDR3 amino acid sequence is: CASSYRPRLAGGPPQETQYF. The nucleotide sequence reads TGTGCCAGCAGTTATCGTCCTAGACTAGCGGGGGGGCCCCCTCAAGAGACCCAGTACTTC.